The clone carrying this T cell receptor beta chain was detected a few times. The germline V and J ends were trimmed by 4 bases and 5 bases, with 10 bases remaining between them. Germline CDR1 is SGDLS and CDR2 is YYNGEE. The CDR3 consists of 12 residues. This record comes from a study of response to subunit inactivated influenza vaccine. TCRdb called the RT-PCR reads again in MiXCR, with one record for every CDR3 protein. The repertoire holds some 480,000 distinct CDR3 sequences, with approximately 10% as singletons. This TCR derives from a man over 45 who received an inactivated influenza vaccine. This sequence joins TRBV9 and TRBJ2-7; D gene uncertain. Material: PBMCs from blood, obtained roughly 45 days after vaccination. The DNA of the CDR3 is TGTGCCAGCAGCCCAGAAGGAGACGAGCAGTACTTC. Residues: CASSPEGDEQYF.